This TCR beta chain is drawn from a study of blood T cell repertoires in COVID-19. Study details: Sites in the United States, Italy and Spain provided acute and convalescent COVID-19 samples. T cells, B-cell-depleted T cells, or PBMCs provided the cDNA or gDNA that served as material.

Source study methods: Nucleated cell number was recorded as an estimate derived from reference gene primer amplification. Method: immunoSEQ multiplex PCR; TCRdb's copy keeps in-frame clones and lacks some. The DNA was the basis for D and trimming; V, J and clone size are from that table. The sample holds about 13,000 clones, roughly 88% seen once. J lost 0 bases, V lost 2 bases, and 16 bases had no gene match. Germline-derived CDR1 and CDR2 are LNHNV and YYDKDF (reference sequence). This CDR3 contains 20 residues. Source material: peripheral blood. The receptor was isolated from a human donor in a cohort sampled during active COVID-19. This chain uses TRBV15 with TRBJ2-5, with 9 positions matching TRBD2. This CDR3 reads CATSRSRPGTSSRYQETQYF. CDR3 coding DNA: TGTGCCACCAGCAGATCCCGACCCGGGACTAGCTCGCGGTACCAAGAGACCCAGTACTTC.